This record looks at one T cell receptor beta chain sequence and its context. The antigen is undetermined. The data are from a study of OX40 agonist ivuxolimab in advanced cancers. The study, taken as a whole, reports: Low clonal expansion, among the lowest seen, marked partial responders at 0.1-3.0 mg/kg.

The length of the CDR3 is 15 residues. V lost 5 bases and J lost 4; bases outside the gene matches: 12. CDR1 is SGHDT and CDR2 is YYEEEE in the germline V gene. Libraries were prepared by immunoSEQ multiplex PCR; TCRdb keeps only in-frame clonotypes and omits some of them. The data show tens of thousands of clones, around 90% seen once. This TCR was sampled from an adult with an advanced solid tumor such as melanoma, head and neck, liver or kidney cancer. Sequencing was performed on CD4+ or CD8+ T cells sorted from blood, taken in a trial of the OX40 agonist ivuxolimab. The chain joins TRBV5-6 to TRBJ2-7; 7 nucleotides agree with TRBD2. The CDR3, as DNA: TGTGCCAGCAGTCCGGACGGGGCGGGAGTGTACGAGCAGTACTTC. Its protein is CASSPDGAGVYEQYF.